The 5 T cell receptor beta chains presented below share a single source sample, sequenced in a study of cytomegalovirus exposure and HLA in healthy donors. 60 Vbeta and 13 Jbeta primers were used in PCR. Sequencing used immunoSEQ multiplex PCR; TCRdb keeps in-frame clones, though not all of them. The sample holds 120,000 or so clones; around three quarters are singletons and the top ten take roughly 1.2%. Sample: PBMCs. The source of these receptors is a woman aged 25 to 45 in good health and CMV-seronegative.

This clone was counted between two and nine times. The V call is TRBV9, the J call TRBJ2-1; 10 bases map to TRBD2. This CDR3 is 18 amino acids long. The V and J ends lost 3 bases and 6 bases, in that order; junction bases with no gene match: 15. Germline loops: CDR1 SGDLS, CDR2 YYNGEE. CDR3 bases: TGTGCCAGCAGCGCACTAGCGGGGCGGACTGGGCGGTCCAATGAGCAGTTCTTC. Residues: CASSALAGRTGRSNEQFF.

In this sample, this clone turned up once. The gene calls are TRBV7-9 and TRBJ1-5; D is undetermined. Germline lookup yields CDR1 SEHNR and CDR2 FQNEAQ (reference sequence). The CDR3 runs 18 residues. V was cut by 0 bases and J by 3 bases, with 18 bases left in between. The CDR3 protein is CASSLASRPHFLNQPQHF. CDR3 DNA sequence: TGTGCCAGCAGCTTAGCTTCGAGGCCTCATTTTCTCAATCAGCCCCAGCATTTT.

The rearrangement uses TRBV25-1 and TRBJ2-5; 8 nucleotides match TRBD2. Germline trimming cut 2 bases from V and 2 bases from J; bases unmatched to any gene: 4. Looked up from germline, CDR1 is MGHDK and CDR2 is SYGVNS. This CDR3 has 15 residues. The CDR3 DNA reads as TGTGCCAGCAGTGAAGGACTAGCAAGACAAGAGACCCAGTACTTC. Its translation is CASSEGLARQETQYF.

The chain has TRBV4-3 and TRBJ2-7; tentative D call: TRBD1 (6 bases). The CDR3 extends over 16 amino acids. Trimming removed 3 bases at V and 2 bases at J, with 17 bases between. In germline, CDR1 is LGHNA, CDR2 YSLEER. CDR3 in DNA: TGCGCCAGCAGCCATACAATGAGGGACATCCCCTACGAGCAGTACTTC. It translates to CASSHTMRDIPYEQYF.

In regard to this clone: The missing conserved phenylalanine or tryptophan at the end of this CDR3 makes a read error likely. The V gene is TRBV29-1, the J gene TRBJ2-2; perhaps TRBD2 as D (6 bases). The CDR3 length is 16 residues. Trimming removed 4 bases at V and 6 bases at J, with 21 bases between. The germline CDR1 and CDR2 sequences are SQVTM and ANQGSEA. In DNA, the CDR3 is TGCAGCGTTGGGAATTCCCTGACTAGTTTTCCCGGGGAGCTGTTTGTT. Translation gives CSVGNSLTSFPGELFV.